This is a list of T cell receptor beta chains from one sample in a study of identical twins. TCRdb re-called the 5' RACE reads with MiXCR, one entry per CDR3 protein. The sample records approximately 690,000 distinct CDR3 sequences, around 6.1% being singletons. The sample taken for sequencing was naive T cells sorted from blood. All receptors come from a man aged 18 to 30 in good health. The CDR3 runs from the conserved cysteine through the conserved F or W. The D gene is left open where the match is weak. Clone size appears in some rows only: once, few, many, or a class for an expanded clone.

V gene,clone size,D gene,J gene,CDR3 DNA,CDR3 protein
TRBV7-2,.,.,TRBJ1-4,TGTGCCAGCAGCTTACGTTGGGGGGGAGAAAAACTGTTTTTT,CASSLRWGGEKLFF
TRBV29-1,many,.,TRBJ1-1,TGCAGCGTTGTTTCGAGGGACCGGAACACTGAAGCTTTCTTT,CSVVSRDRNTEAFF
TRBV20-1,.,TRBD1,TRBJ1-6,TGCAGTGCTAGAGATCCGCGACAGGGGCTCGAGACCCTCCACTTT,CSARDPRQGLETLHF
TRBV30,few,.,TRBJ1-6,TGTGCCTGGAGTGTAGAGGGACCCCTCCACTTT,CAWSVEGPLHF
TRBV7-8,many,TRBD2,TRBJ2-2,TGTGCCAGCAGCAATGGACTAGGGCGTACCGGGGAGCTGTTTTTT,CASSNGLGRTGELFF
TRBV29-1,many,.,TRBJ2-5,TGCAGCGTTGGTGTCCAGGACCAAGAGACCCAGTACTTC,CSVGVQDQETQYF
TRBV7-2,.,.,TRBJ2-1,TGTGCCAGCAGTGCACCCGCGGGGATCCCCTACAATGAGCAGTTCTTC,CASSAPAGIPYNEQFF
TRBV15,many,.,TRBJ2-1,TGTGCCACCAGCAGAGAACGCAGGGGGGGCAATGAGCAGTTCTTC,CATSRERRGGNEQFF
TRBV5-1,many,TRBD1,TRBJ2-1,TGCGCCAGCAGCTTGGAGCGGGACAGGGTCGTTAATGAGCAGTTCTTC,CASSLERDRVVNEQFF
TRBV9,once,TRBD2,TRBJ2-2,TGTGCCAGCAGCTCGCTAGCGGGAGGGCTCGCCGGGGAGCTGTTTTTT,CASSSLAGGLAGELFF
TRBV5-1,.,TRBD1,TRBJ1-6,TGCGCCAGCAGCTTGGCTGAGGGGGCGAATTCACCCCTCCACTTT,CASSLAEGANSPLHF
TRBV11-2,.,TRBD1,TRBJ2-5,TGTGCCAGCAACGATCAGGGGGCCCAAGAGACCCAGTACTTC,CASNDQGAQETQYF
TRBV3-1,.,TRBD2,TRBJ2-1,TGTGCCAGCAGGAGCGGGAGAGGGTCCTACAATGAGCAGTTCTTC,CASRSGRGSYNEQFF
TRBV15,many,TRBD1,TRBJ2-3,TGTGCCACCAGCAGAGATGGGACAGGGGTGTCAGATACGCAGTATTTT,CATSRDGTGVSDTQYF
TRBV9,.,.,TRBJ2-1,TGTGCCAGCAGCGTAGGATACCCATCCTACAATGAGCAGTTCTTC,CASSVGYPSYNEQFF
TRBV5-1,many,TRBD2,TRBJ2-1,TGCGCCAGCAGCCTCCGGACTAGCGGAAACAATGAGCAGTTCTTC,CASSLRTSGNNEQFF
TRBV12-3/TRBV12-4,few,.,TRBJ2-1,TGTGCCAGCAGTTTATCTGCCGGCTCTTCCTACAATGAGCAGTTCTTC,CASSLSAGSSYNEQFF
TRBV29-1,few,.,TRBJ2-1,TGCAGCGTTCGCCCGGGCCTAGCGTCCGGGACTGAGCAGTTCTTC,CSVRPGLASGTEQFF
TRBV5-1,few,TRBD2,TRBJ2-7,TGCGCCAGCAGCTTGGCACCGGGAGCGGGAGGGTACTACGAGCAGTACTTC,CASSLAPGAGGYYEQYF
TRBV7-9,many,.,TRBJ2-1,TGTGCCAGCAGCTTAGCGCCGGCCAACAACAATGAGCAGTTCTTC,CASSLAPANNNEQFF
TRBV20-1,many,.,TRBJ2-2,TGCAGTGCTAAGCCAGAGAACACCGGGGAGCTGTTTTTT,CSAKPENTGELFF
TRBV3-1,many,.,TRBJ1-4,TGTGCCAGCAGCCAAGCCAGCAATAATGAAAAACTGTTTTTT,CASSQASNNEKLFF
TRBV6-1,many,.,TRBJ2-2,TGTGCCAGCAGTGAAGGGAAGGGCGACACCGGGGAGCTGTTTTTT,CASSEGKGDTGELFF
TRBV7-2,.,.,TRBJ1-4,TGTGCCAGCAGCTTAGTCAGGGGAGCTAATGAAAAACTGTTTTTT,CASSLVRGANEKLFF
TRBV12-3/TRBV12-4,many,.,TRBJ1-1,TGTGCCAGCACCCTCCGAACAGGGACTGAAGCTTTCTTT,CASTLRTGTEAFF
TRBV18,.,.,TRBJ2-7,TGTGCCAGCTCACCTCAGACGCGAGAGCAGTACTTC,CASSPQTREQYF
TRBV27,many,TRBD2,TRBJ2-5,TGTGCCAGCAGTTTATCGACGGCGGGAGGGCGAGAGACCCAGTACTTC,CASSLSTAGGRETQYF
TRBV12-3/TRBV12-4,.,.,TRBJ2-6,TGTGCCAGCACCCCGAGGTTTGCCAACTCTGGGGCCAACGTCCTGACTTTC,CASTPRFANSGANVLTF
TRBV5-1,many,.,TRBJ1-6,TGCGCCAGCAGCCCCTCTGGTAAAGATGGATCACCCCTCCACTTT,CASSPSGKDGSPLHF
TRBV15,.,.,TRBJ2-2,TGTGCCACCAGCAAAGGGGGGACGCCCGGGGAGCTGTTTTTT,CATSKGGTPGELFF
TRBV15,many,.,TRBJ2-4,TGTGCCACCATGGGGGATGTAAACATTCAGTACTTC,CATMGDVNIQYF
TRBV24-1,many,TRBD2,TRBJ2-1,TGTGCCACCAGTGACCGAGGACTAGCGGGAGTAAGGGAGCAGTTCTTC,CATSDRGLAGVREQFF
TRBV24-1,.,.,TRBJ1-2,TGTGCCACCAGTGATTTTGGAGGGGAGGGCTACACCTTC,CATSDFGGEGYTF
TRBV20-1,few,TRBD2,TRBJ2-1,TGCAGTGCTAGCCGAGCGGGAGTGGAGCAGTTCTTC,CSASRAGVEQFF
TRBV5-1,many,TRBD2,TRBJ2-1,TGCGCCAGCAGCCGCCGACCTAGCGGGGGGGCATTTCTTGAGCAGTTCTTC,CASSRRPSGGAFLEQFF
TRBV14,few,.,TRBJ2-1,TGTGCCAGCAGCCACCGCTCGCCCTCCTACAATGAGCAGTTCTTC,CASSHRSPSYNEQFF
TRBV12-3/TRBV12-4,many,.,TRBJ2-1,TGTGCCAGCCGCCATTTTGACAGCCCCTACAATGAGCAGTTCTTC,CASRHFDSPYNEQFF
TRBV29-1,.,.,TRBJ2-5,TGCAGCGTTGATGTGGAAGAGACCCAGTACTTC,CSVDVEETQYF
TRBV19,.,.,TRBJ2-1,TGTGCCAGTAGTATCCCCGGGACAACGACACACAATGAGCAGTTCTTC,CASSIPGTTTHNEQFF
TRBV29-1,many,.,TRBJ2-5,TGCAGCGTTGGGGTAGACCGCGTCGGGGAGACCCAGTACTTC,CSVGVDRVGETQYF
TRBV29-1,few,.,TRBJ1-2,TGCAGCGTCCCCGAATACAGGGAGGGCGGCTACACCTTC,CSVPEYREGGYTF